Below, 8 T cell receptor beta chains from the same sample are listed, as sequenced in a study of early T cells in non-severe SARS-CoV-2 infection. TCRdb used MiXCR to reprocess the 5' RACE reads, holding one entry per CDR3 protein. This table has some 76,000 distinct CDR3 sequences, less than 20% appearing once. Sequenced sample: whole blood. All receptors come from an adult who was a healthcare worker with PCR-confirmed SARS-CoV-2 infection or an uninfected control (not recorded which).

This clonotype was seen a single time. The genes are TRBV4-1 and TRBJ2-1; possible D gene TRBD1, 5 bases. Trimming removed 1 base from V and 4 bases from J, with 8 bases in between. The length of the CDR3 is 14 residues. The V gene's germline CDR1 is MGHRA and CDR2 YSYEKL. This chain's CDR3 is CASSQAPGYNEQFF. The CDR3, as DNA: TGCGCCAGCAGCCAAGCGCCAGGGTACAATGAGCAGTTCTTC.

The chain links TRBV6-2 or TRBV6-3 to TRBJ2-7; no clear D gene. The CDR3 extends over 13 amino acids. The germline gives CDR1 MNHEY, CDR2 SVGEGT. V dropped 8 bases and J dropped 6 bases, with 17 bases sitting between them. The CDR3 here is CASQDGFRGEQYF. CDR3 bases: TGTGCCAGCCAAGACGGGTTCCGCGGCGAGCAGTACTTC.

This rearrangement joins TRBV20-1 to TRBJ2-3; D remains ambiguous. The V and J ends lost 0 bases and 4 bases respectively, with 14 bases between them. The V gene's germline CDR1 is DFQATT and CDR2 SNEGSKA (reference sequence). This CDR3 is built from 15 residues. CDR3 in DNA: TGCAGTGCTAGAGATAGGCCTATACCCGCAGATACGCAGTATTTT. As protein: CSARDRPIPADTQYF.

The table lists this clonotype with a few counts. CDR3 coding DNA: TGTGCCAGCAGCCAAGGGGATTGGGTGAAGCAGTACTTC. It specifies CASSQGDWVKQYF. This chain uses TRBV14 with TRBJ2-7; unclear D gene. The CDR3 consists of 13 residues. Per germline, CDR1 SGHDN and CDR2 FVKESK. Trimming took 1 base from V and 8 from J, leaving 12 bases between them. The full variable domain, completed using reference TRBV14 and TRBJ2-7, is EAGVTQFPSHSVIEKGQTVTLRCDPISGHDNLYWYRRVMGKEIKFLLHFVKESKQDESGMPNNRFLAERTGGTYSTLKVQPAELEDSGVYFCASSQGDWVKQYFGPGTRLTVT.

This clonotype came up a few times. The rearrangement joins TRBV5-4 to TRBJ1-3; D not resolved. This CDR3 contains 14 residues. Trimming stripped 0 bases from V and 4 bases from J, with 8 bases between. Germline V gene data show CDR1 as SGHNT and CDR2 as YYREEE (reference sequence). The CDR3 loop is CASSLEQGGNTIYF. Here the CDR3 DNA reads TGTGCCAGCAGCTTGGAACAAGGAGGAAACACCATATATTTT.

The chain combines TRBV11-3 with TRBJ2-5; no firm D call. The CDR3 runs to 13 residues. Trimming cost V 3 bases and J 3 bases, with 8 bases left between them. CDR1 is SGHNT and CDR2 is YENEEA in the germline V gene. Here the CDR3 reads CASSFLLEETQYF. The CDR3 DNA follows: TGTGCCAGCAGCTTCCTATTGGAAGAGACCCAGTACTTC.

The CDR3 protein is CASSYSPLAGVYNEQFF. The CDR3 DNA is TGTGCCAGCAGTTACTCCCCTTTGGCGGGGGTATACAATGAGCAGTTCTTC. The rearrangement joins TRBV6-5 to TRBJ2-1, with 7 bases that match TRBD2. This CDR3 is 17 amino acids long. V gave up 0 bases and J gave up 4 bases; unmatched junction bases: 9. CDR1 MNHEY and CDR2 SVGAGI come from the germline V gene.

This clonotype was seen a handful of times. The chain has TRBV6-2 or TRBV6-3 and TRBJ2-1; 11 bases are shared with TRBD2. Germline trimming cut 4 bases from V and 4 bases from J; bases unmatched to any gene: 3. Germline values: CDR1 MNHEY, CDR2 SVGEGT. CDR3 size: 15 residues. Here the CDR3 DNA reads TGTGCCAGCAGTTCTAGCGGGAGGAAATACAATGAGCAGTTCTTC. It translates to CASSSSGRKYNEQFF.